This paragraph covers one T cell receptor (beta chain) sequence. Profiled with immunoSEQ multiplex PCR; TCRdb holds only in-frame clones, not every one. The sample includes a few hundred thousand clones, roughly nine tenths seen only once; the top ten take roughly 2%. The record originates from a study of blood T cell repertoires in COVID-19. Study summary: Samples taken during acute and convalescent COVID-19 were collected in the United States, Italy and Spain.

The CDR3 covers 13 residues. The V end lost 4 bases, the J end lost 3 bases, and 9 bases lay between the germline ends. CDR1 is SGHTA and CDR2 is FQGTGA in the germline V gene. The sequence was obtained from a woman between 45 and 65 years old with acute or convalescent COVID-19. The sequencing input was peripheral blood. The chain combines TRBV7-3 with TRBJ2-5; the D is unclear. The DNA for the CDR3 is TGTGCCAGCAGCTCGCATAGAGAAGAGACCCAGTACTTC. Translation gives CASSSHREETQYF.